The clone carrying this TCR beta chain was picked up many times. The read gets to within 3 residues of the CDR3 end, and the germline J gene fills in the rest. The data derive from a study of T cell clonality in common variable immunodeficiency. Assay: immunoSEQ multiplex PCR; the TCRdb copy retains only in-frame clones and omits some. This sample shows 30,000 to 40,000 clones and no singletons; over 9% rests with the ten largest. The CDR3 has 13 residues. Trimming left V 0 bases short and J 4 bases short, with 7 bases between. CDR1 and CDR2 from the germline V gene are SGHRS and YFSETQ. The V gene is TRBV5-1, the J gene TRBJ1-1; D uncertain. The source of this sequence is a person aged 18 to 75 in good health. Sequenced material: peripheral blood mononuclear cells. The CDR3 loop reads CASSLAQSTEAFF. The CDR3 DNA, read in part, is TGCGCCAGCAGCTTGGCACAGAGCACTGAA.